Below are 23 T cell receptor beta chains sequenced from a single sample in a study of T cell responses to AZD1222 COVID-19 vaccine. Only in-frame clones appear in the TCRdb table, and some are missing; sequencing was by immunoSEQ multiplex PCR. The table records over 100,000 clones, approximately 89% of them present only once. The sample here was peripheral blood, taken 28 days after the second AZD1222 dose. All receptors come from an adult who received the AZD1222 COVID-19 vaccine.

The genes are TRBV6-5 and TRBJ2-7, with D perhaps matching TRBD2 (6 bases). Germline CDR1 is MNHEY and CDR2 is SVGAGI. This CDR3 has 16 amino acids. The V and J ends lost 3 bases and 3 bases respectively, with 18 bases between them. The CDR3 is CASSYSSPGLLYEQYF. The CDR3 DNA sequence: TGTGCCAGCAGTTATTCGTCTCCCGGACTACTCTACGAGCAGTACTTC.

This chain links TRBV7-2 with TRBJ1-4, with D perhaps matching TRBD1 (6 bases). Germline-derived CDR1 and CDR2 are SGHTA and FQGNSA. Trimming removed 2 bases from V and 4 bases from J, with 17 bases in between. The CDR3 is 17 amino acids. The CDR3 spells CASSLKRPGTFNEKLFF. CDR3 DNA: TGTGCCAGCAGCTTAAAACGCCCCGGGACATTTAATGAAAAACTGTTTTTT.

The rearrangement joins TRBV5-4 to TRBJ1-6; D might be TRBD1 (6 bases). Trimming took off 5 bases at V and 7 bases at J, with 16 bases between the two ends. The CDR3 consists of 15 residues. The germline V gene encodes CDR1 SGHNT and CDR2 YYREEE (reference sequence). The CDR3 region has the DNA TGTGCCAGCAGAGAGAAGACAGGACAGAATTCACCCCTCCACTTT. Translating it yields CASREKTGQNSPLHF.

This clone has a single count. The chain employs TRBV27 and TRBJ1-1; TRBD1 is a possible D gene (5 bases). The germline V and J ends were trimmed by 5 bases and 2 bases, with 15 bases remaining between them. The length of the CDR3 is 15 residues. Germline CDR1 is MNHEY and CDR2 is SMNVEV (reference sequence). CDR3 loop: CASSPTGLVNTEAFF. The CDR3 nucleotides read TGTGCCAGCAGTCCAACAGGACTAGTCAACACTGAAGCTTTCTTT.

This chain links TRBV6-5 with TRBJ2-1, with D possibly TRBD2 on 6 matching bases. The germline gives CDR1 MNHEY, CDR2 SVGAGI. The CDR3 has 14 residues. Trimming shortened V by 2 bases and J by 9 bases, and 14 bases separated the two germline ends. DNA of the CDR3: TGTGCCAGCAGTTACGGGGTGGGGGGAGGTGAGCAGTTCTTC. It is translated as CASSYGVGGGEQFF.

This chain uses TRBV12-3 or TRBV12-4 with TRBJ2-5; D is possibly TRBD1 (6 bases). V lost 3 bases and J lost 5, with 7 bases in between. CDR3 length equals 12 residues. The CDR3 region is CASSLRGETQYF. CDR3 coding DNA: TGTGCCAGCAGTTTGAGGGGGGAGACCCAGTACTTC.

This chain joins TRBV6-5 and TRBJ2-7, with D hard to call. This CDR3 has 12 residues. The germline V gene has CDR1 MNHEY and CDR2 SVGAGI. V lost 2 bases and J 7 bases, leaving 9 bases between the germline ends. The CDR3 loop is CASSYLGREQYF. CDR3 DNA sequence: TGTGCCAGCAGTTACCTCGGGCGAGAGCAGTACTTC.

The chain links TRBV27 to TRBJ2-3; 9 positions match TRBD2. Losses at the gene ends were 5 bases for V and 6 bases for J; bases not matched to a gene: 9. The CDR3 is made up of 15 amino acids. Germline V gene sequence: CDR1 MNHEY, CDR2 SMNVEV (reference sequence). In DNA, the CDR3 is TGTGCCAGCAGTATTTATAGCGGGAGCGCTGATACGCAGTATTTT. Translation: CASSIYSGSADTQYF.

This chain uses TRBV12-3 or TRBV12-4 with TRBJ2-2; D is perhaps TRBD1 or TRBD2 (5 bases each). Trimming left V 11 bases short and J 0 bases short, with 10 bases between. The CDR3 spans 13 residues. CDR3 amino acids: CAQGVANTGELFF. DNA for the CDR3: TGTGCCCAGGGAGTCGCGAACACCGGGGAGCTGTTTTTT.

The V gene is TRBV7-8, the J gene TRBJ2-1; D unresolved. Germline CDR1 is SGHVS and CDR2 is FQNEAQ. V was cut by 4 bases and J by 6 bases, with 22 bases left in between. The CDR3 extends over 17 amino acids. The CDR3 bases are TGTGCCAGCAGCTCTCTTAACCGGAAGACCCTCTTCAATGAGCAGTTCTTC. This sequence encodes CASSSLNRKTLFNEQFF.

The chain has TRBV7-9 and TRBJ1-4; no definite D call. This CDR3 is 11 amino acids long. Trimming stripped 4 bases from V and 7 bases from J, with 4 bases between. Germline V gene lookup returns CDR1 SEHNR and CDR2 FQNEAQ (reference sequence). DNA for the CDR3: TGTGCCAGCAGCTATTCTGAAAAACTGTTTTTT. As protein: CASSYSEKLFF.

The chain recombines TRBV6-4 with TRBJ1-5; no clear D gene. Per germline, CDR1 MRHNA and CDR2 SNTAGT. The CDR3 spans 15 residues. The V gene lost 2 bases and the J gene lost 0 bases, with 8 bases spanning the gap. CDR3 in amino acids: CASSDETYSNQPQHF. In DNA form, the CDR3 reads TGTGCCAGCAGTGACGAGACATATAGCAATCAGCCCCAGCATTTT.

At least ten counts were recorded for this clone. CDR3 in amino acids: CSVEDLAGTYNEQFF. CDR3 sequence (DNA): TGCAGCGTTGAAGACCTAGCGGGAACCTACAATGAGCAGTTCTTC. V and J are TRBV29-1 and TRBJ2-1, with 9 bases aligning to TRBD2. CDR3 length: 15 amino acids. The germline V gene has CDR1 SQVTM and CDR2 ANQGSEA. J lost 2 bases, V lost 0 bases, and 2 bases had no gene match.

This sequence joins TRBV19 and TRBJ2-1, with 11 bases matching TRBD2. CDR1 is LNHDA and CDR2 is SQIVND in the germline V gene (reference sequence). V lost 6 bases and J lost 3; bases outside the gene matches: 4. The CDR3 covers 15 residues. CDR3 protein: CASSTSGSGYNEQFF. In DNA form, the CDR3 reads TGTGCCAGTAGCACTAGCGGGAGTGGCTACAATGAGCAGTTCTTC.

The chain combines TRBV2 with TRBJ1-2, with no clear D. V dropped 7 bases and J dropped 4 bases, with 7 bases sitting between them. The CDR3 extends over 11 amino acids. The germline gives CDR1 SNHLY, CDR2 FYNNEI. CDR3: CASNSFYGYTF. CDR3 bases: TGTGCCAGCAACAGCTTCTATGGCTACACCTTC.

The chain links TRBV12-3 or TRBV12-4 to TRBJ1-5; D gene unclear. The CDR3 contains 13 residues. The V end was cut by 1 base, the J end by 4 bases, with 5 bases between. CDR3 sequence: CASSLGANQPQHF. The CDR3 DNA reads TGTGCCAGCAGTTTAGGAGCAAATCAGCCCCAGCATTTT.

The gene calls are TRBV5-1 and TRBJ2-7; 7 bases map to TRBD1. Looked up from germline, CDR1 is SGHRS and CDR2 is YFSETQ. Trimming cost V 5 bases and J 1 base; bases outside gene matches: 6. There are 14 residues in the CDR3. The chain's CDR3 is CASRGTASSYEQYF. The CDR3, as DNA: TGCGCCAGCAGGGGGACAGCTTCTTCCTACGAGCAGTACTTC. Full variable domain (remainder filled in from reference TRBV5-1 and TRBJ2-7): KAGVTQTPRYLIKTRGQQVTLSCSPISGHRSVSWYQQTPGQGLQFLFEYFSETQRNKGNFPGRFSGRQFSNSRSEMNVSTLELGDSALYLCASRGTASSYEQYFGPGTRLTVT.

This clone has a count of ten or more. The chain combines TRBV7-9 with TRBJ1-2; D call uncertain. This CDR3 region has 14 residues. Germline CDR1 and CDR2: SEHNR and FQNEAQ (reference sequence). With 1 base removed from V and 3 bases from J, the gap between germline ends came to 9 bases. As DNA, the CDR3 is TGTGCCAGCAGCTTAGGGACGGATTACTATGGCTACACCTTC. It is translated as CASSLGTDYYGYTF. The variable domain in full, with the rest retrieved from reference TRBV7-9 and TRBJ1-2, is DTGVSQNPRHKITKRGQNVTFRCDPISEHNRLYWYRQTLGQGPEFLTYFQNEAQLEKSRLLSDRFSAERPKGSFSTLEIQRTEQGDSAMYLCASSLGTDYYGYTFGSGTRLTVV.

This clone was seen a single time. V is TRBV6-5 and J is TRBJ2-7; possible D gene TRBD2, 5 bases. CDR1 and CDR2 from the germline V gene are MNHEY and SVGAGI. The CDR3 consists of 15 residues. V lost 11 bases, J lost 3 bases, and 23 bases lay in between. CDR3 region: CASSPPPAALYEQYF. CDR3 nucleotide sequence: TGTGCCTCGAGTCCCCCACCAGCGGCCCTCTACGAGCAGTACTTC.

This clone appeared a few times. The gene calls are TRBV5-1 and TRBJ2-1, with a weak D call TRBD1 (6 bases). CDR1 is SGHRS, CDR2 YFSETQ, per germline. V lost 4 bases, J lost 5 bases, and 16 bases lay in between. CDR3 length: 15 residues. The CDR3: CASSAGQLRDNEQFF. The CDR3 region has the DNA TGCGCCAGCAGCGCCGGACAGCTCAGAGACAATGAGCAGTTCTTC.

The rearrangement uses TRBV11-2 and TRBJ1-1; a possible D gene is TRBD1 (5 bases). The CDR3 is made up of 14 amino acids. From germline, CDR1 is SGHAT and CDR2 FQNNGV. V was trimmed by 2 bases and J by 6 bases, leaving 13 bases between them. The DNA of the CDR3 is TGTGCCAGCAGCTTAATGGGTGGGGGGTCTGAAGCTTTCTTT. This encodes CASSLMGGGSEAFF.

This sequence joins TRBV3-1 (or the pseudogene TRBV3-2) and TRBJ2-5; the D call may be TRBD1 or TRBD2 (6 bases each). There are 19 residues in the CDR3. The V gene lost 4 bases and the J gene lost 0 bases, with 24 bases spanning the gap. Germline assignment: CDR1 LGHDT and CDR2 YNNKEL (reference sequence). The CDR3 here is CASSLHWLPRGANQETQYF. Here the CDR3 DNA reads TGTGCCAGCAGCCTTCACTGGCTCCCGAGGGGGGCCAACCAAGAGACCCAGTACTTC.

The CDR3 loop reads CASSQEWRQAEPQHF. In DNA, the CDR3 is TGCGCCAGCAGCCAAGAATGGCGACAGGCTGAGCCCCAGCATTTT. The chain uses TRBV4-3 and TRBJ1-5; maybe TRBD1 (6 bases). Germline V gene lookup returns CDR1 LGHNA and CDR2 YSLEER. V was trimmed by 0 bases and J by 8 bases, leaving 14 bases between them. The CDR3 length is 15 residues.